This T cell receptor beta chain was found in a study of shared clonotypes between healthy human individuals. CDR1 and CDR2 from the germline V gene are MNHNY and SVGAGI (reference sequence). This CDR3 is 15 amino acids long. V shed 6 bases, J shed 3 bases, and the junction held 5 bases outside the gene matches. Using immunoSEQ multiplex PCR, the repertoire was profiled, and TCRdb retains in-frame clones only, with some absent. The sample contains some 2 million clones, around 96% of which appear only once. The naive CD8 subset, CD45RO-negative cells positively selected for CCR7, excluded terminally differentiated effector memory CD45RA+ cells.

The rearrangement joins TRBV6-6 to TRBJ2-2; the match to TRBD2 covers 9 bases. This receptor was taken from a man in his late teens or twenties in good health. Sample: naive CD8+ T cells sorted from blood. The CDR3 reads CASSRGGADTGELFF. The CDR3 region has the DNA TGTGCCAGCAGCCGCGGGGGGGCGGACACCGGGGAGCTGTTTTTT.